This record covers a single TCR beta chain. In its sample, this clonotype was seen many times. The clone's antigen remains unknown. No base quality information exists; no much larger clone differs at one position. cDNA synthesis used template-switch 5'RACE with a primer carrying a 10-nucleotide random unique molecular identifier tagging each TCR transcript. Every sequencing run yielded over 180 million TCR-beta sequences covering 15-18 subjects. The RNeasy kit was used for extraction of total RNA. The KAPA Real-time Library Amplification kit was used to amplify TCR-beta VDJ regions with primers targeting the TCR constant region and the 5'RACE anchor. Sample indexes and Illumina adaptors were added in a first PCR, after which library yield was increased in a second PCR. After Ampure bead purification, the roughly 650 bp TCR product was size-selected on a 2% E-gel SizeSelection system. Before pooling, library quality was checked on a Bioanalyzer, concentration was measured with Qubit, and libraries were quantified with the Kapa Library Quantification kit. Libraries were sequenced paired-end 2 x 150 bp on an Illumina HiSeq 2500. To increase sequence diversity, roughly 24-32% phiX was spiked into each library pool. Turning to the authors' computational methods: The UMI-based MiGEC pipeline processed quality-filtered reads and removed over 80% of raw TCR sequences during error correction. VDJ genes were aligned to IMGT germline references, and each clonotype was defined by a unique CDR3 amino acid sequence together with V-J genes. Clonal expansion, Shannon diversity and CDR3 relatedness were evaluated with VDJtools (CalcPairwiseDistances, ClusterSamples), while phylogenetic trees were built in CLCbio workbench. Clones with at least 8 unique UMIs were defined as expanded, with this threshold being based on coefficient-of-variation modelling across technical triplicates. TCRdb applied fastp at Q25 and MiXCR to the public reads, then kept only in-frame beta chains. All rows with the same CDR3 protein become a single entry with the most common DNA and genes. The V and J calls come from TCRdb's annotation, not from the publication. The sample table shows around 70,000 distinct CDR3 sequences, and 3.2% are seen once. The ten largest account for around 5.2% of the sample.

The entry originates in a study of neurological immune-mediated disorders (dated by TCRdb to between 2019 and 2020). Background on the whole study: Among the roughly 35 multiple sclerosis patients, approximately 30 had relapsing-remitting MS and 3 had secondary progressive MS. Peripheral blood TCR-beta repertoires from patients with HTLV-I-associated myelopathy (HAM/TSP), patients with multiple sclerosis, and healthy controls were compared in the study using UMI-based sequencing. Longitudinal samples, technical triplicates and paired sorted CD4+ and CD8+ T-cell subsets, alongside PBMC samples, were included among the approximately 99 TCR-beta libraries. Of the 68 subjects in the cohort, about 14 were HAM/TSP patients, roughly 35 were multiple sclerosis patients, and 20 were healthy controls. What the work shows at the level of the full study, not this receptor alone: In a phylogenetic analysis, the repertoires of 18 out of 34 MS patients fell into a single cluster of related CDR3 sequences, pointing to a possible signature at the repertoire level. The MS cluster was not associated with any clinical or MRI features, and the authors stated that larger cohorts are needed. Across subjects, expanded clones never shared an identical CDR3 amino acid sequence, which suggests that the TCR-beta repertoires in every group were private. TCR clonal expansion was highest in HAM/TSP patients and lowest in MS patients, with MS patients falling below even healthy controls.

For the unsorted PBMC libraries, 2 million PBMCs were stored in RNAlater at -80 degrees C until RNA extraction and were used to generate the libraries. The multiple sclerosis patients were enrolled in a US clinical protocol that evaluated disease progression with magnetic resonance imaging. PBMCs were separated from peripheral blood using Ficoll-Hypaque density gradient centrifugation and then cryopreserved in liquid nitrogen. This clonotype was sampled from a woman aged 45-65 years with multiple sclerosis. Specimen: PBMCs.

The DNA sequence is given as TGCAGTGCTAGACCGGGACAGGGAGGTAGTCAGCCCCAGCATTTT. Its product reads: CSARPGQGGSQPQHF. The chain joins TRBV20-1 to TRBJ1-5, and 9 junction bases match TRBD1. At the junction V is shortened by 2 bases and J by 6 bases; bases outside the gene matches: 8. The CDR3 spans 15 residues, from the cysteine through the phenylalanine. Kept here is only the CDR3 DNA, which spans 45 bases and is read in frame from base 1. In the germline V gene (reference sequence), CDR1 corresponds to DFQATT and CDR2 to SNEGSKA.